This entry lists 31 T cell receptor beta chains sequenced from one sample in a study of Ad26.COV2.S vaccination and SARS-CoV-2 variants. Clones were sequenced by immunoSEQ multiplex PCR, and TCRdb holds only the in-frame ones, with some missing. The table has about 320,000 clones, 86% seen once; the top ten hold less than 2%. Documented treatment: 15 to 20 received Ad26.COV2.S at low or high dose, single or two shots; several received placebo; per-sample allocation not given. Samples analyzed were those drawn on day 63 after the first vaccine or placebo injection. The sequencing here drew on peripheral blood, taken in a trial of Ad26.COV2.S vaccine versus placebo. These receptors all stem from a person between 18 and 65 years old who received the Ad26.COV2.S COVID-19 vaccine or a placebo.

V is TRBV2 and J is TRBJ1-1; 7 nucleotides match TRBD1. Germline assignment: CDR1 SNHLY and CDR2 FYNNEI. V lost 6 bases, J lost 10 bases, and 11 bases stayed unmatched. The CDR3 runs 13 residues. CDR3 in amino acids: CASSPNRGPPAFF. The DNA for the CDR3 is TGTGCCAGCAGCCCAAACAGGGGACCCCCAGCTTTCTTT.

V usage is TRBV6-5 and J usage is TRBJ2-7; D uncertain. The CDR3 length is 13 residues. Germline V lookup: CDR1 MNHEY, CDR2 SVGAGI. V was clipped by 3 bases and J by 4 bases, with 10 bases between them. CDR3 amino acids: CASSYVRGYEQYF. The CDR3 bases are TGTGCCAGCAGTTATGTCCGCGGATACGAGCAGTACTTC.

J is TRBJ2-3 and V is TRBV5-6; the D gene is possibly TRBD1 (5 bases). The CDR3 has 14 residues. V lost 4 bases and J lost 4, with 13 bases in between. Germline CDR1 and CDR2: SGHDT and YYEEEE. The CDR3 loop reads CASSAGFYADTQYF. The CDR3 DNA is TGTGCCAGCAGCGCAGGGTTTTATGCAGATACGCAGTATTTT.

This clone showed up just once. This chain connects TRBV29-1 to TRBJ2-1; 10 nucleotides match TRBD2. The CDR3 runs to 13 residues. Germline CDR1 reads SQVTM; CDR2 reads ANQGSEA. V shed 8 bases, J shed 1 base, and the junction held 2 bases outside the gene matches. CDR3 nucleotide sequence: TGCAGCCAACTAGCGGGATCCTACAATGAGCAGTTCTTC. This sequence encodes CSQLAGSYNEQFF.

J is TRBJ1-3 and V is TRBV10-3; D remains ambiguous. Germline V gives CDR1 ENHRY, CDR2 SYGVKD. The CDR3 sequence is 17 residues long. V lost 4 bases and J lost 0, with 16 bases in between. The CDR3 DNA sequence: TGTGCCATCAGTGCCCTCAGTCAGGAGTACTCTGGAAACACCATATATTTT. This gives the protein CAISALSQEYSGNTIYF.

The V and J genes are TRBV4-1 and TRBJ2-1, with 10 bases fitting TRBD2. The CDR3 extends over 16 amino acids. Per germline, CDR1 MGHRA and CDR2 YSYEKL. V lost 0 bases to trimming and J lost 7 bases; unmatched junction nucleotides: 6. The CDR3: CASSQDERGGRNEQFF. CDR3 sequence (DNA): TGCGCCAGCAGCCAAGATGAGCGGGGGGGCAGGAATGAGCAGTTCTTC.

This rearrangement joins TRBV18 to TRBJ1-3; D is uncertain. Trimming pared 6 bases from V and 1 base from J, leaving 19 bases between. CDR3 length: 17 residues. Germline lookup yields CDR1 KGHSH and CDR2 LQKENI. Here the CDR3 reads CASSPTRAAGSGNTIYF. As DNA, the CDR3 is TGTGCCAGCTCGCCGACGCGGGCGGCGGGTTCTGGAAACACCATATATTTT.

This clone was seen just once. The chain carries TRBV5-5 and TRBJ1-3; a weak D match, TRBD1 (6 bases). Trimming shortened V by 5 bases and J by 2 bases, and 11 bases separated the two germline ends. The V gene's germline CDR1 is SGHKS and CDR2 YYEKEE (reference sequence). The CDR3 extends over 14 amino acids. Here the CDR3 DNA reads TGTGCCAGCAGACCGACAGGAACTGGAAACACCATATATTTT. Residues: CASRPTGTGNTIYF.

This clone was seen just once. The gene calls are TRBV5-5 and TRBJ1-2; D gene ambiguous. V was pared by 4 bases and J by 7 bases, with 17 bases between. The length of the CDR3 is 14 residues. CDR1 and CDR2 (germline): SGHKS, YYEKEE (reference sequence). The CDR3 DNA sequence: TGTGCCAGCAGCATACCGGGAGACATGGTTGGCTACACCTTC. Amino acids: CASSIPGDMVGYTF.

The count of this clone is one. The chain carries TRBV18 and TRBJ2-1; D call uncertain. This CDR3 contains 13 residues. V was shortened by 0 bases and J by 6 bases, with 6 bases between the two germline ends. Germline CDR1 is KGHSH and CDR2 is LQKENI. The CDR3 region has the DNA TGTGCCAGCTCACCACCGCCAGGCAATGAGCAGTTCTTC. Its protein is CASSPPPGNEQFF.

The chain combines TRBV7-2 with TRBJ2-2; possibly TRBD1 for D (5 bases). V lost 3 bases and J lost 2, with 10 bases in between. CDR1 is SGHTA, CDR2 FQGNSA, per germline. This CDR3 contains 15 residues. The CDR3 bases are TGTGCCAGCAGCTTCACGACAGTTAACACCGGGGAGCTGTTTTTT. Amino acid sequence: CASSFTTVNTGELFF.

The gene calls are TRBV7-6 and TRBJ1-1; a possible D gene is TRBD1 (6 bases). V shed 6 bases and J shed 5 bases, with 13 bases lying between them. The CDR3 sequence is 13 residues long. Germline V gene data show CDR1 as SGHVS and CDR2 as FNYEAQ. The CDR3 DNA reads TGTGCCAGCAGTCGGGGGCGCGTTACTGAAGCTTTCTTT. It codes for CASSRGRVTEAFF.

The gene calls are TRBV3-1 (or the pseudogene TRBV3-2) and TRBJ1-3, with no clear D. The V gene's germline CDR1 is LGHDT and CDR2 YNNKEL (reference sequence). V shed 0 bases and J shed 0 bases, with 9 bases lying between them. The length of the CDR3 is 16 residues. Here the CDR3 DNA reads TGTGCCAGCAGCCAAGATCCTGGCTTCTCTGGAAACACCATATATTTT. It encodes CASSQDPGFSGNTIYF.

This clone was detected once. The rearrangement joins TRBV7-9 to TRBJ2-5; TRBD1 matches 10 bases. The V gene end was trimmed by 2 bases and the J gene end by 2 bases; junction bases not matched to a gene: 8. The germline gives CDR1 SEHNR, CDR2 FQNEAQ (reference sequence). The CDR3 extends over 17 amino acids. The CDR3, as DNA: TGTGCCAGCAGCTTACGTAGTATGGACAGGGGGCAAGAGACCCAGTACTTC. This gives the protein CASSLRSMDRGQETQYF.

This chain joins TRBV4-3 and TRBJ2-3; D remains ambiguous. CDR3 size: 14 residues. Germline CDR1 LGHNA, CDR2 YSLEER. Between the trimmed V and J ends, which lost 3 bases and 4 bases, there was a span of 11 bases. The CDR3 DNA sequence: TGCGCCAGCAGCCAGGTGAACAAGGCAGATACGCAGTATTTT. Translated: CASSQVNKADTQYF.

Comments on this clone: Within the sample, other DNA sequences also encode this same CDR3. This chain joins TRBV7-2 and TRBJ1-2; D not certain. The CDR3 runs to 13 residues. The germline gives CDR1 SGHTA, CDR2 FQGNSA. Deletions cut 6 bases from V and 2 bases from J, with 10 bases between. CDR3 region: CASSPDGNYGYTF. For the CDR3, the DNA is TGTGCCAGCAGTCCGGACGGAAACTATGGCTACACCTTC.

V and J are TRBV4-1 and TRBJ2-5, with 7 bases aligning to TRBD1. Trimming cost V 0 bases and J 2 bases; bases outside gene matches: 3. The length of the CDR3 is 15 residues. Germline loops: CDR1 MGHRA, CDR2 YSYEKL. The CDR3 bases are TGCGCCAGCAGCCAAGATAGGGGGCCTCAAGAGACCCAGTACTTC. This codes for CASSQDRGPQETQYF.

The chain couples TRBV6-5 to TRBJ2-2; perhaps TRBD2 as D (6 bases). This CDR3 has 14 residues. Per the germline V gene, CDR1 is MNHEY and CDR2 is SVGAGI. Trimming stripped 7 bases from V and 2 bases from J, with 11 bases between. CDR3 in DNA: TGTGCCAGCACGACGGGGGTAAACACCGGGGAGCTGTTTTTT. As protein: CASTTGVNTGELFF.

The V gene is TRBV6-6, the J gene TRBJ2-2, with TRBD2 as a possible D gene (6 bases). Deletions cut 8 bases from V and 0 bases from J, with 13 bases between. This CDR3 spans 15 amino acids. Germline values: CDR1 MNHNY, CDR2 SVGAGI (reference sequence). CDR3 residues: CASGGSQANTGELFF. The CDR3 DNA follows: TGTGCCAGCGGGGGGAGCCAGGCGAACACCGGGGAGCTGTTTTTT.

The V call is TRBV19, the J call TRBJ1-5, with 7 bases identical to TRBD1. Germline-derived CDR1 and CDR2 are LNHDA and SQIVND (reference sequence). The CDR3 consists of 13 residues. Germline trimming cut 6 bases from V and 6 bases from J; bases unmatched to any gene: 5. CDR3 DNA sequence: TGTGCCAGTAGCGACAGGGAGAGTCAGCCCCAGCATTTT. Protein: CASSDRESQPQHF.

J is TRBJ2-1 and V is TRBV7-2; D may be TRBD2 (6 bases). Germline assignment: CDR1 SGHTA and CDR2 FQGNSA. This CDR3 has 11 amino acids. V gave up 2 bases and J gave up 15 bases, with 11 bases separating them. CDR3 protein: CASSLTGVRFF. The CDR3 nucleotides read TGTGCCAGCAGCTTAACGGGGGTTAGGTTCTTC.

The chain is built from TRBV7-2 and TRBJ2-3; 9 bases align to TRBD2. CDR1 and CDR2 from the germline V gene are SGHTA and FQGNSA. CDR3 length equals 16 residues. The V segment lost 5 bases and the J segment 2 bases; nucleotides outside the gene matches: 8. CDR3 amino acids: CASSTRSGGPTDTQYF. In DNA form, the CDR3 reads TGTGCCAGCAGCACCCGTAGCGGGGGCCCCACAGATACGCAGTATTTT.

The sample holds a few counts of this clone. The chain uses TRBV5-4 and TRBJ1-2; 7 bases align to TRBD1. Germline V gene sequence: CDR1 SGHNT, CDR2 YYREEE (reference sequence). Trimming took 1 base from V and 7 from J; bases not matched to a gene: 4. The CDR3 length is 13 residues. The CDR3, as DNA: TGTGCCAGCAGCTTGCCCCGGGACAGTGGCTACACCTTC. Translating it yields CASSLPRDSGYTF. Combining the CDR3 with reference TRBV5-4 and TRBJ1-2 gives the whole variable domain ETGVTQSPTHLIKTRGQQVTLRCSSQSGHNTVSWYQQALGQGPQFIFQYYREEENGRGNFPPRFSGLQFPNYSSELNVNALELDDSALYLCASSLPRDSGYTFGSGTRLTVV.

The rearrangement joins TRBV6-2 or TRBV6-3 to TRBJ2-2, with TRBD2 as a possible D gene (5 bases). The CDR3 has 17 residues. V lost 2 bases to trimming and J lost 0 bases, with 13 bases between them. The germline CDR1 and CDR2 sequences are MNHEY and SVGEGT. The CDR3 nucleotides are TGTGCCAGCAGTTACCTGGTGGAGAGGGCGAACACCGGGGAGCTGTTTTTT. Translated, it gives CASSYLVERANTGELFF.

This CDR3 reads CASSLRNPNTEAFF. In DNA form, the CDR3 reads TGTGCCAGCAGCCTCCGGAACCCGAACACTGAAGCTTTCTTT. This chain uses TRBV3-1 (or the pseudogene TRBV3-2) with TRBJ1-1; D is unclear. The CDR3 is made up of 14 amino acids. CDR1 and CDR2 (germline): LGHDT, YNNKEL (reference sequence). Trimming pared 4 bases from V and 1 base from J, leaving 10 bases between.

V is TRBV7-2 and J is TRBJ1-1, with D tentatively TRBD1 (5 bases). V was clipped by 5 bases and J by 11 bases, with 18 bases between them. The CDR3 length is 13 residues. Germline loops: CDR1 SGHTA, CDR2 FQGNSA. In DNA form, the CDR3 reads TGTGCCAGCAGCGTACAGGAGGGGAGTCGCGCTTTCTTT. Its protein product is CASSVQEGSRAFF.

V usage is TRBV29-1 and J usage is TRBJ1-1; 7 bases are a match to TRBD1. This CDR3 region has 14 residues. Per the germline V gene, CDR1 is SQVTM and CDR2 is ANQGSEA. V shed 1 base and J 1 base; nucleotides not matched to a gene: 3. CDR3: CSVEARDRNTEAFF. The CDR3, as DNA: TGCAGCGTTGAAGCGAGGGACAGGAACACTGAAGCTTTCTTT.

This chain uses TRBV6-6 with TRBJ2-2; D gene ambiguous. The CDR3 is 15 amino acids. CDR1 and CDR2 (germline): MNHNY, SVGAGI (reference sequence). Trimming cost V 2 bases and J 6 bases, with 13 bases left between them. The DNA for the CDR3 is TGTGCCAGCAGTTACAGGGTTGGGGATCCCGGGGAGCTGTTTTTT. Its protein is CASSYRVGDPGELFF.

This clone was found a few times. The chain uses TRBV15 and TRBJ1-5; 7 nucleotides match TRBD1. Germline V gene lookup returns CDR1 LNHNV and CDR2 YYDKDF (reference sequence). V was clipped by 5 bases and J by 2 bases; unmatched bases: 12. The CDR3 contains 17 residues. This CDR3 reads CATSPRGGEGGNQPQHF. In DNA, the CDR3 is TGTGCCACCAGCCCCAGAGGGGGCGAAGGTGGCAATCAGCCCCAGCATTTT.

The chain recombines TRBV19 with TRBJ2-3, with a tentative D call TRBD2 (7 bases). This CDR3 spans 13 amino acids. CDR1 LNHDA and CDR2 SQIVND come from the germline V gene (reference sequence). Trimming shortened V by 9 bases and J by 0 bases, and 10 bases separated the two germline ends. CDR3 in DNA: TGTGCCAGGGGGGGGCCTAGCACAGATACGCAGTATTTT. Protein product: CARGGPSTDTQYF.

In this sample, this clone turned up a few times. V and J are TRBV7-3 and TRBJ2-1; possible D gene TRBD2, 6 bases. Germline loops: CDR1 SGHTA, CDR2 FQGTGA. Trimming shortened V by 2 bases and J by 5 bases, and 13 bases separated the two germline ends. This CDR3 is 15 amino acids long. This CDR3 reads CASSLYSGYDNEQFF. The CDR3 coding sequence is TGTGCCAGCAGCTTATACAGCGGGTACGACAATGAGCAGTTCTTC.